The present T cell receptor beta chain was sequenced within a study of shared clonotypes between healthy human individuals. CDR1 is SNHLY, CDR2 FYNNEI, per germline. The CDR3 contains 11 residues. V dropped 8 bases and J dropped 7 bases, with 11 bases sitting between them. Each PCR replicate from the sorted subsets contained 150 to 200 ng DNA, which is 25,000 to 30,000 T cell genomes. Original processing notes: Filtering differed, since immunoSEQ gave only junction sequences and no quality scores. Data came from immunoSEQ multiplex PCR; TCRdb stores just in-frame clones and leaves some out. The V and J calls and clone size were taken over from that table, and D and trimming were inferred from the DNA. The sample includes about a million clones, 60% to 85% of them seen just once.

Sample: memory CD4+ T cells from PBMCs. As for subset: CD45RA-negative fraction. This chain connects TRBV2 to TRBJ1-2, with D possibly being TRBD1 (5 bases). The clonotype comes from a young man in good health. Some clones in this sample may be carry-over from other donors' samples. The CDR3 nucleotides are TGTGCCAGCGGGGGGGACTTTGGCTACACCTTC. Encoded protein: CASGGDFGYTF.